The following is a T cell receptor beta chain sequence with its context. The antigen remains unidentified. The data derive from a study of cytomegalovirus exposure and HLA in healthy donors. Overall study context: Roughly 170 million T cells yielded under 130 million unique TCR beta sequences in earlier analysis.

The study, taken as a whole, reports: As confirmed in vitro, a few CMV-associated chains were specific for CMV antigens.

The V and J ends lost 5 bases and 9 bases, in that order; junction bases with no gene match: 8. CDR3 length: 15 residues. The germline V gene has CDR1 SGHTA and CDR2 FQGTGA. PCR amplification relied on 60 Vbeta primers (plus 13 Jbeta primers). Clones were read by immunoSEQ multiplex PCR, and TCRdb kept only the in-frame ones, dropping some. The data show 180,000 or so clones, 70% to 85% seen once. V usage is TRBV7-3 and J usage is TRBJ1-6; 9 nucleotides match TRBD1. The clonotype originates from a boy aged 2-9 years in good health and CMV-seronegative. The sequenced material came from PBMCs. CDR3 amino acids: CASSMTGGPGSPLHF. In nucleotides, the CDR3 is TGTGCCAGCAGCATGACAGGGGGTCCAGGTTCACCCCTCCACTTT.